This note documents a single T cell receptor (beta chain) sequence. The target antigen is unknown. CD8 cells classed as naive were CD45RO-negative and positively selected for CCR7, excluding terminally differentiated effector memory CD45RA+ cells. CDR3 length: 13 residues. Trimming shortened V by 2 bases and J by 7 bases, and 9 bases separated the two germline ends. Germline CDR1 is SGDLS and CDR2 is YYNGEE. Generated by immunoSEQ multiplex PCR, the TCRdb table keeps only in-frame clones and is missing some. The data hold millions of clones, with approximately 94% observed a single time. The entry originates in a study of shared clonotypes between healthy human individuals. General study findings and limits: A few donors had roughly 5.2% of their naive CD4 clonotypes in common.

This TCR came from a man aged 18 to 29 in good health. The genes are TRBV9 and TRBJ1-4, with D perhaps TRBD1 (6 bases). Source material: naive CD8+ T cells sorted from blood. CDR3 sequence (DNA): TGTGCCAGCAGCGTCCAAGGGGGTGAAAAACTGTTTTTT. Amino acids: CASSVQGGEKLFF.